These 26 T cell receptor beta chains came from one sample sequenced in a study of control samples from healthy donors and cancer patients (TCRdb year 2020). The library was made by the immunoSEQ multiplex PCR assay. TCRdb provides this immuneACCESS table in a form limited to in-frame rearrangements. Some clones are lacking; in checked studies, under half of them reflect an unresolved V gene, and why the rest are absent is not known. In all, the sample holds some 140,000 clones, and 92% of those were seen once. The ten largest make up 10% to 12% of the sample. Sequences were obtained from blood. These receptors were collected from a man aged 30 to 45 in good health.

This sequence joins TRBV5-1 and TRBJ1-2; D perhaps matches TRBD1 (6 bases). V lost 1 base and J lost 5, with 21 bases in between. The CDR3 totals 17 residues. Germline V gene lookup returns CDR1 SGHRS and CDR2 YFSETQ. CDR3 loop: CASSLTGRDKGNYGYTF. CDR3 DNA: TGCGCCAGCAGCTTGACCGGTAGGGACAAGGGCAATTATGGCTACACCTTC.

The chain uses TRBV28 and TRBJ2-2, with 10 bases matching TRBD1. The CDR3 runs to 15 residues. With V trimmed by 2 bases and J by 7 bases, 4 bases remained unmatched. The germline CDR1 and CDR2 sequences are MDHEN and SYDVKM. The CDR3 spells CASSLGTGEIGELFF. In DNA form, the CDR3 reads TGTGCCAGCAGTTTAGGGACAGGGGAGATCGGGGAGCTGTTTTTT.

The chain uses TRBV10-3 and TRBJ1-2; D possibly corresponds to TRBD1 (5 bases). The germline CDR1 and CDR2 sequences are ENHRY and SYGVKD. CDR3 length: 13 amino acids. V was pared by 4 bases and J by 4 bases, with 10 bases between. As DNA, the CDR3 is TGTGCCATCAGTGTTCCAGGGATCTATGGCTACACCTTC. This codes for CAISVPGIYGYTF.

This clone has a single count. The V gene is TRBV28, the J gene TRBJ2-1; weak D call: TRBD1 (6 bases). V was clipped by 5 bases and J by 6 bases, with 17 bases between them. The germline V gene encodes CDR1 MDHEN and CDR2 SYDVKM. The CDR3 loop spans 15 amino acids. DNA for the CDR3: TGTGCCAGCAGTCCGCCTTCGGGACAAATCAATGAGCAGTTCTTC. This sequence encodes CASSPPSGQINEQFF.

CDR3 residues: CASSQDLGGRGADTQYF. The CDR3 DNA follows: TGCGCCAGCAGCCAAGATCTGGGGGGGCGAGGTGCAGATACGCAGTATTTT. The chain combines TRBV4-3 with TRBJ2-3; TRBD2 is a possible D gene (7 bases). Germline V gene lookup returns CDR1 LGHNA and CDR2 YSLEER. V dropped 0 bases and J dropped 4 bases, with 17 bases sitting between them. The CDR3 extends over 17 amino acids.

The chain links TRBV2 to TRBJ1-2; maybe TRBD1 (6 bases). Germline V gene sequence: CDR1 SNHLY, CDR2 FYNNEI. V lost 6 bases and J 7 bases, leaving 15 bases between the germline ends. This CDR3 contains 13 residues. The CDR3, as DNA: TGTGCCAGCAGAGACGAGGGGGTTAGTGGCTACACCTTC. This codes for CASRDEGVSGYTF.

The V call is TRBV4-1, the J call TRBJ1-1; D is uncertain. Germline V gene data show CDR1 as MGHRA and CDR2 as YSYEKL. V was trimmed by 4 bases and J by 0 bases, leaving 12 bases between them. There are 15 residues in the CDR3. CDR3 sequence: CASSREGLLNTEAFF. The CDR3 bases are TGCGCCAGCAGCCGGGAAGGACTGTTGAACACTGAAGCTTTCTTT.

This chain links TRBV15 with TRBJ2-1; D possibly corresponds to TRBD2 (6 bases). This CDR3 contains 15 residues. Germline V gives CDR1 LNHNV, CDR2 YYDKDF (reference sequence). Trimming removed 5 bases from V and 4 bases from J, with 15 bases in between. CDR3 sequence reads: CATSARETHYNEQFF. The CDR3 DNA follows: TGTGCCACCAGCGCACGGGAGACCCATTACAATGAGCAGTTCTTC.

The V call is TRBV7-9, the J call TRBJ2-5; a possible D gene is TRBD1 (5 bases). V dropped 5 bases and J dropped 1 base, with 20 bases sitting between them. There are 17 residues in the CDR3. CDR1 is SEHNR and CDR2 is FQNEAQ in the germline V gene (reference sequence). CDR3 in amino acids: CASSRYFFDSSQETQYF. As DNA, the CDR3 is TGTGCCAGCAGCCGGTATTTCTTTGACAGTAGCCAAGAGACCCAGTACTTC.

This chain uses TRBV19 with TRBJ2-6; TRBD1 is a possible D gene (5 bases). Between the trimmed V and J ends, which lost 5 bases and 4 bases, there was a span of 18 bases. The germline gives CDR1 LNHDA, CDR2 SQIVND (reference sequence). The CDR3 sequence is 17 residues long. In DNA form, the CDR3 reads TGTGCCAGTAGTGTATCGTTCCGGAGACAGGGGGCCAACGTCCTGACTTTC. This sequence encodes CASSVSFRRQGANVLTF.

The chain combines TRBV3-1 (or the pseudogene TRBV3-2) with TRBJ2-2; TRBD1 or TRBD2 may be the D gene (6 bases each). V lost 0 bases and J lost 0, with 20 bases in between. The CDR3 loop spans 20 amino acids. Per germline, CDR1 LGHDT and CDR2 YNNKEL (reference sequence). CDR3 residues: CASSQEGGLNRFTNTGELFF. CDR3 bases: TGTGCCAGCAGCCAAGAAGGGGGACTTAACCGCTTCACGAACACCGGGGAGCTGTTTTTT.

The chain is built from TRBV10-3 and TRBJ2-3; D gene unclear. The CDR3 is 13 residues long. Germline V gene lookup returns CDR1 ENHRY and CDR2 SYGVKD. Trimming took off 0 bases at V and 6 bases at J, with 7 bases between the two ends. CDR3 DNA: TGTGCCATCAGTGAGTCGGGGTCGGATACGCAGTATTTT. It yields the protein CAISESGSDTQYF.

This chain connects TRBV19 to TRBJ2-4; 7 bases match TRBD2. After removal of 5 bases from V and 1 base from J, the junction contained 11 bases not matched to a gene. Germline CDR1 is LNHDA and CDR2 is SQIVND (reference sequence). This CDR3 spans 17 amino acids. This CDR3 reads CASSPGTTKGAKNIQYF. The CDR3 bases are TGTGCCAGTAGTCCGGGGACTACGAAGGGGGCCAAAAACATTCAGTACTTC.

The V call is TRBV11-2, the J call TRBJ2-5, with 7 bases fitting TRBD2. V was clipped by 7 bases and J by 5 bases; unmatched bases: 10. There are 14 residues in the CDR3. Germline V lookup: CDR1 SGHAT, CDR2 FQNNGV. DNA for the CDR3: TGTGCCAGCACCTCCTCTGGGGGGGTGGAGACCCAGTACTTC. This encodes CASTSSGGVETQYF.

The CDR3 is CASSLAGRDRRNYGYTF. The CDR3 coding sequence is TGTGCCAGCAGTTTAGCTGGAAGGGACAGGAGAAACTATGGCTACACCTTC. The chain couples TRBV27 to TRBJ1-2, with 8 bases matching TRBD1. The CDR3 extends over 17 amino acids. From germline, CDR1 is MNHEY and CDR2 SMNVEV (reference sequence). The V gene end was trimmed by 2 bases and the J gene end by 2 bases; junction bases not matched to a gene: 10.

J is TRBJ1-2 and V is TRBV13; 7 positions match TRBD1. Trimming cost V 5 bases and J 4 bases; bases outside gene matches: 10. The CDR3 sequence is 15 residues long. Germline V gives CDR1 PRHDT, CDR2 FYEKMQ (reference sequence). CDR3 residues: CASSRNRQGGYGYTF. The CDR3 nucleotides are TGTGCCAGCAGCAGAAATCGACAGGGCGGCTATGGCTACACCTTC.

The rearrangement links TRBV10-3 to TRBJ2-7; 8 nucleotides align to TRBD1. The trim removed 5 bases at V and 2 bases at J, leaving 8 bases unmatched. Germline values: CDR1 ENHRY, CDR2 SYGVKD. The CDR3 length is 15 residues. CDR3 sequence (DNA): TGTGCCATCAGTTCAAACGACAGGGGAACCTACGAGCAGTACTTC. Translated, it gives CAISSNDRGTYEQYF.

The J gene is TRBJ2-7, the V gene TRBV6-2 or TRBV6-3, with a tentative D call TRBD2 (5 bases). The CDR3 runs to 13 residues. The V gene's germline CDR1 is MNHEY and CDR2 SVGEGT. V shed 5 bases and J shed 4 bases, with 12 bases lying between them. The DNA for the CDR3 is TGTGCCAGCAGTGCTAGCATTTTTTACGAGCAGTACTTC. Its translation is CASSASIFYEQYF.

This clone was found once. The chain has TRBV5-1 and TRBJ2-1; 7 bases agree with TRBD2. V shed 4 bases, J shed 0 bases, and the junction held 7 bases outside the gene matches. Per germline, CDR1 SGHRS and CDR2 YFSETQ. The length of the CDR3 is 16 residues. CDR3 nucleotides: TGCGCCAGCAGCGTCGGACTAGTTAGCTCCTACAATGAGCAGTTCTTC. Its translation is CASSVGLVSSYNEQFF.

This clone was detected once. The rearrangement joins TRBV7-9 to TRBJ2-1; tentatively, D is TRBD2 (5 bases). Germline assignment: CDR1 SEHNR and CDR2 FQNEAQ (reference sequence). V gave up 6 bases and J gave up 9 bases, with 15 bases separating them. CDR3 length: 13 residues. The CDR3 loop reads CASSLAGGSEQFF. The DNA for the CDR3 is TGTGCCAGCAGTCTTGCTGGTGGGAGTGAGCAGTTCTTC.

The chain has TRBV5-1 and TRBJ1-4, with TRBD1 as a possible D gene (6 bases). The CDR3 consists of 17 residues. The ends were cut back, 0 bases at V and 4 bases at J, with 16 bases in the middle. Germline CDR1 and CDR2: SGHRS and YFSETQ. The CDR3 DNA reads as TGCGCCAGCAGCTTGGGGGCAGGGGCCCTGTTTAATGAAAAACTGTTTTTT. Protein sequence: CASSLGAGALFNEKLFF. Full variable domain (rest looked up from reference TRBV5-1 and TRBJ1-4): KAGVTQTPRYLIKTRGQQVTLSCSPISGHRSVSWYQQTPGQGLQFLFEYFSETQRNKGNFPGRFSGRQFSNSRSEMNVSTLELGDSALYLCASSLGAGALFNEKLFFGSGTQLSVL.

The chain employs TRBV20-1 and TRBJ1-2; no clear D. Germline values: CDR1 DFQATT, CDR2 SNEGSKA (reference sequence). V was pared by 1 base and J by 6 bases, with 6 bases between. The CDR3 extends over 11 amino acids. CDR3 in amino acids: CSARVGNGYTF. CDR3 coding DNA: TGCAGTGCTAGAGTCGGGAATGGCTACACCTTC.

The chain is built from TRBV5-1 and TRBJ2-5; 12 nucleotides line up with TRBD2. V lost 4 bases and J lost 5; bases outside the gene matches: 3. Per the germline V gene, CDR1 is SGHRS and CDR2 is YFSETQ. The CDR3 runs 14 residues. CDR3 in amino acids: CASSLGTSGETQYF. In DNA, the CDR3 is TGCGCCAGCAGCCTCGGGACTAGCGGGGAGACCCAGTACTTC.

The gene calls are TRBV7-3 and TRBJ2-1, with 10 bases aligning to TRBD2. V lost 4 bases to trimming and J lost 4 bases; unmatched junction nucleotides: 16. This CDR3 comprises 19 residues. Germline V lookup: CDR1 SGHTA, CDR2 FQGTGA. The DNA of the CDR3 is TGTGCCAGCAGCTCCCGGACTAGCGGCCATGGGGGGAGGTACAATGAGCAGTTCTTC. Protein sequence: CASSSRTSGHGGRYNEQFF.

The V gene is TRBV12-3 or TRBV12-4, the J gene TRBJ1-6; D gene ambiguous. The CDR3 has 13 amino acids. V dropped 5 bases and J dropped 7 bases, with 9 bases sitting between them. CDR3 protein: CASSPGRNSPLHF. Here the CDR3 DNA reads TGTGCCAGCAGTCCTGGTAGAAATTCACCCCTCCACTTT.

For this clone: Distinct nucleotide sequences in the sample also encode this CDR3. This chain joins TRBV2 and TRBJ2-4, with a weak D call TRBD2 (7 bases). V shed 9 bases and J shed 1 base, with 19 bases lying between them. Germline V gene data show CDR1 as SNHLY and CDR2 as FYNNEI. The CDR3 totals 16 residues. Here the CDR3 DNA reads TGTGCCAGTAGTAAAGAGGGGGGGCGGGCCAAAAACATTCAGTACTTC. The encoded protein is CASSKEGGRAKNIQYF.